The 7 T cell receptor beta chains listed next were all sequenced from one sample in a study of blood T cells in healthy people across ages. Next came a second PCR, run for about 7 to 12 cycles, which used a sample-barcoded 5' primer along with a J-beta primer mix. TCRdb passed the 5' RACE reads through MiXCR, listing each CDR3 protein once. The data show around 1,500,000 distinct CDR3 sequences, around two fifths seen once. The source material was blood. All receptors derive from a woman aged 18-29 years in good health.

V usage is TRBV12-3 or TRBV12-4 and J usage is TRBJ1-2; D gene unclear. This CDR3 comprises 14 residues. The V and J ends lost 7 bases and 0 bases respectively, with 12 bases between them. The CDR3 sequence: CASTEWSTNYGYTF. CDR3 DNA: TGTGCCAGCACCGAATGGTCCACTAACTATGGCTACACCTTC.

This chain connects TRBV29-1 to TRBJ2-7, with 7 bases identical to TRBD1. V lost 4 bases, J lost 6 bases, and 15 bases stayed unmatched. The CDR3 spans 15 residues. Germline CDR1 SQVTM, CDR2 ANQGSEA. Here the CDR3 DNA reads TGCAGCGTTGCCGCCAGACTCCCTCAGGGGGTCGAGCAGTACTTC. This sequence encodes CSVAARLPQGVEQYF.

The CDR3 DNA is TGCAGTGCTAGTAGCGGGATAAGTGGCGATACGCAGTATTTT. Amino acid sequence: CSASSGISGDTQYF. V usage is TRBV20-1 and J usage is TRBJ2-3; 8 bases align to TRBD2. The CDR3 contains 14 residues. J lost 6 bases, V lost 3 bases, and 8 bases had no gene match. Germline CDR1 DFQATT, CDR2 SNEGSKA (reference sequence).

This clonotype was seen a few times. The chain couples TRBV9 to TRBJ2-1; 8 positions match TRBD2. Germline CDR1 reads SGDLS; CDR2 reads YYNGEE. This CDR3 is 18 amino acids long. J was trimmed by 0 bases and V by 1 base; bases with no gene match: 9. The chain's CDR3 is CASSVKSSGYPSYNEQFF. The CDR3 region has the DNA TGTGCCAGCAGCGTAAAGTCTAGCGGGTACCCCTCCTACAATGAGCAGTTCTTC.

V gene TRBV6-1 combines with J gene TRBJ2-7, with 7 nucleotides matching TRBD2. This CDR3 spans 19 amino acids. Trimming cost V 2 bases and J 12 bases; bases outside gene matches: 28. CDR1 MNHNS and CDR2 SASEGT come from the germline V gene. The CDR3 nucleotides read TGTGCCAGCAGTGAAACGGCGGAAGGAGCAGGACTAGTGGGAGAGACCCCGTACTTC. Its translation: CASSETAEGAGLVGETPYF.

This CDR3 is CASSPGGGSDGYTF. In DNA form, the CDR3 reads TGTGCCAGCAGCCCAGGGGGGGGCAGCGATGGCTACACCTTC. The V call is TRBV7-3, the J call TRBJ1-2; 7 bases are shared with TRBD1. This CDR3 contains 14 residues. Germline V lookup: CDR1 SGHTA, CDR2 FQGTGA. J was trimmed by 6 bases and V by 5 bases; bases with no gene match: 9. The full variable domain, rest sourced from reference TRBV7-3 and TRBJ1-2, is GAGVSQTPSNKVTEKGKYVELRCDPISGHTALYWYRQSLGQGPEFLIYFQGTGAADDSGLPNDRFFAVRPEGSVSTLKIQRTERGDSAVYLCASSPGGGSDGYTFGSGTRLTVV.

This CDR3 reads CATSENTGELFF. The CDR3, as DNA: TGTGCCACCAGTGAAAACACCGGGGAGCTGTTTTTT. V and J are TRBV24-1 and TRBJ2-2, with D uncertain. V gave up 4 bases and J gave up 2 bases, with 1 base separating them. The CDR3 totals 12 residues. Looked up from germline, CDR1 is KGHDR and CDR2 is SFDVKD.